What follows are 23 T cell receptor beta chains derived from one specimen sequenced in a study of persistence of HIV-infected CD4 T cells. Anti-CD3/anti-CD28 beads served as a nonspecific positive control stimulus. Sorting of responding CD4+ T cells relied on upregulated CD40 ligand together with CD69. This was the immunoSEQ version 4 assay in survey mode. Assay: immunoSEQ multiplex PCR; the TCRdb copy retains only in-frame clones and omits some. Counted here are 40,000 to 55,000 clones, about nine tenths occurring once; the ten biggest clones make up 3.3%. Which antigens these TCRs recognize remains unknown. Here the sequenced sample was CD4+ T cells sorted from PBMCs after 18-hour stimulation, taken from a patient who received antiretroviral therapy. These receptors were collected from an adult woman with HIV who was CMV-seropositive.

This clone appeared a single time. The V and J genes are TRBV7-2 and TRBJ1-3; D is uncertain. Trimming took off 5 bases at V and 0 bases at J, with 8 bases between the two ends. CDR1 and CDR2 (germline): SGHTA, FQGNSA. This CDR3 has 14 amino acids. The CDR3: CASSPNFSGNTIYF. CDR3 coding DNA: TGTGCCAGCAGCCCTAATTTCTCTGGAAACACCATATATTTT.

The J gene is TRBJ1-1, the V gene TRBV6-2 or TRBV6-3; D ambiguous. The germline V gene has CDR1 MNHEY and CDR2 SVGEGT. Trimming pared 6 bases from V and 2 bases from J, leaving 22 bases between. CDR3 length: 17 amino acids. CDR3 sequence (DNA): TGTGCCAGCAGCCAATTTGGGAGGCGACAAATTAACACTGAAGCTTTCTTT. Encoded protein: CASSQFGRRQINTEAFF.

The chain combines TRBV7-8 with TRBJ2-6, with D possibly being TRBD1 (5 bases). CDR1 and CDR2 from the germline V gene are SGHVS and FQNEAQ. Trimming shortened V by 6 bases and J by 0 bases, and 21 bases separated the two germline ends. The CDR3 runs 19 residues. CDR3 sequence reads: CASSLPASGARSGANVLTF. The DNA of the CDR3 is TGTGCCAGCAGTCTCCCCGCGAGTGGGGCCCGCTCTGGGGCCAACGTCCTGACTTTC. The full variable domain, in which reference TRBV7-8 and TRBJ2-6 provide the parts outside the CDR3, is GAGVSQSPRYKVAKRGQDVALRCDPISGHVSLFWYQQALGQGPEFLTYFQNEAQLDKSGLPSDRFFAERPEGSVSTLKIQRTQQEDSAVYLCASSLPASGARSGANVLTFGAGSRLTVL.

The V and J genes are TRBV5-6 and TRBJ2-7; TRBD2 aligns across 7 bases. This CDR3 contains 13 residues. The V segment lost 0 bases and the J segment 12 bases; nucleotides outside the gene matches: 9. Germline assignment: CDR1 SGHDT and CDR2 YYEEEE. CDR3 sequence (DNA): TGTGCCAGCAGCTTGGGGCGGCGGGAGTCCCCGTACTTC. Translated, it gives CASSLGRRESPYF.

The J gene is TRBJ1-2, the V gene TRBV5-1; 7 bases line up with TRBD1. Germline V gene lookup returns CDR1 SGHRS and CDR2 YFSETQ. This CDR3 is 14 amino acids long. With 1 base clipped from V and 2 bases from J, the junction kept 2 bases outside the gene matches. The CDR3, as DNA: TGCGCCAGCAGCTTGACAGGGGCCAACTATGGCTACACCTTC. This translates into CASSLTGANYGYTF. Full variable domain (remainder filled in from reference TRBV5-1 and TRBJ1-2): KAGVTQTPRYLIKTRGQQVTLSCSPISGHRSVSWYQQTPGQGLQFLFEYFSETQRNKGNFPGRFSGRQFSNSRSEMNVSTLELGDSALYLCASSLTGANYGYTFGSGTRLTVV.

This clone was detected only once. In the same sample, other DNA sequences code for this CDR3. The V and J genes are TRBV19 and TRBJ2-3; 9 bases align to TRBD2. The V and J ends lost 5 bases and 0 bases, in that order; junction bases with no gene match: 6. Germline V CDR1 and CDR2: LNHDA, SQIVND (reference sequence). The CDR3 totals 16 residues. Here the CDR3 DNA reads TGTGCCAGTAGTCTCCAGCGGGGGGCAAGCACAGATACGCAGTATTTT. Translating it yields CASSLQRGASTDTQYF.

The rearrangement joins TRBV2 to TRBJ2-7; 8 nucleotides line up with TRBD1. CDR3 length: 14 amino acids. V was clipped by 7 bases and J by 2 bases; unmatched bases: 7. Germline loops: CDR1 SNHLY, CDR2 FYNNEI. CDR3 sequence reads: CASTGQVPTYEQYF. The DNA for the CDR3 is TGTGCCAGCACGGGACAGGTTCCCACCTACGAGCAGTACTTC.

The chain uses TRBV6-5 and TRBJ2-5; the D call may be TRBD1 or TRBD2 (5 bases each). V was shortened by 11 bases and J by 1 base, with 17 bases between the two germline ends. Germline assignment: CDR1 MNHEY and CDR2 SVGAGI. The CDR3 is made up of 14 amino acids. The CDR3 loop reads CAANLYGTQETQYF. The CDR3 DNA reads TGTGCCGCCAACTTATACGGGACCCAAGAGACCCAGTACTTC.

The V call is TRBV5-6, the J call TRBJ1-2; 7 bases are a match to TRBD1. V gave up 4 bases and J gave up 4 bases; unmatched junction bases: 4. Germline V gene sequence: CDR1 SGHDT, CDR2 YYEEEE. This CDR3 is built from 13 residues. Here the CDR3 reads CASSRDRAYGYTF. CDR3 nucleotide sequence: TGTGCCAGCAGCCGTGACAGGGCCTATGGCTACACCTTC.

The chain links TRBV24-1 to TRBJ1-1; D unresolved. The CDR3 loop spans 11 amino acids. In germline, CDR1 is KGHDR, CDR2 SFDVKD. Between the trimmed V and J ends, which lost 7 bases and 7 bases, there was a span of 9 bases. CDR3 DNA: TGTGCCACCAGACAGTTCGGTGAAGCTTTCTTT. The encoded protein is CATRQFGEAFF.

This rearrangement joins TRBV6-5 to TRBJ2-7; D is uncertain. The CDR3 spans 12 residues. CDR1 is MNHEY and CDR2 is SVGAGI in the germline V gene. Trimming stripped 5 bases from V and 4 bases from J, with 9 bases between. CDR3 coding DNA: TGTGCCAGCAGTCAACGACCGTACGAGCAGTACTTC. It encodes CASSQRPYEQYF.

The rearrangement joins TRBV7-2 to TRBJ2-5, with 9 positions matching TRBD1. Germline-derived CDR1 and CDR2 are SGHTA and FQGNSA. This CDR3 contains 14 residues. Losses at the gene ends were 5 bases for V and 7 bases for J; bases not matched to a gene: 8. The CDR3 DNA is TGTGCCAGCAGCCCCTCCGGGACAGGGAGGACCCAGTACTTC. Protein: CASSPSGTGRTQYF.

The chain is built from TRBV5-4 and TRBJ2-1; D is uncertain. CDR3 size: 15 residues. Germline V lookup: CDR1 SGHNT, CDR2 YYREEE (reference sequence). V lost 0 bases and J 7 bases, leaving 14 bases between the germline ends. The CDR3 DNA sequence: TGTGCCAGCAGCTTGGGGGCGGAATCGGGTAATGAGCAGTTCTTC. It encodes CASSLGAESGNEQFF. Together with reference TRBV5-4 and TRBJ2-1, the CDR3 gives the full variable domain: ETGVTQSPTHLIKTRGQQVTLRCSSQSGHNTVSWYQQALGQGPQFIFQYYREEENGRGNFPPRFSGLQFPNYSSELNVNALELDDSALYLCASSLGAESGNEQFFGPGTRLTVL.

This chain joins TRBV28 and TRBJ2-3; the match to TRBD1 covers 8 bases. The germline V gene encodes CDR1 MDHEN and CDR2 SYDVKM. V was clipped by 4 bases and J by 2 bases; unmatched bases: 8. The CDR3 is made up of 16 amino acids. CDR3 region: CASSSWWTGSTDTQYF. As DNA, the CDR3 is TGTGCCAGCAGTTCCTGGTGGACAGGGTCCACAGATACGCAGTATTTT.

J is TRBJ1-2 and V is TRBV7-8; 7 bases match TRBD1. Germline V lookup: CDR1 SGHVS, CDR2 FQNEAQ. J lost 5 bases, V lost 4 bases, and 7 bases had no gene match. There are 14 residues in the CDR3. The CDR3 coding sequence is TGTGCCAGCAGCTCCCATGGCAGGGGGTATGGCTACACCTTC. Protein: CASSSHGRGYGYTF.

The chain joins TRBV4-2 to TRBJ2-3, with 14 bases matching TRBD2. V was clipped by 4 bases and J by 1 base; unmatched bases: 1. CDR1 LGHNA and CDR2 YNFKEQ come from the germline V gene. CDR3 length: 16 residues. CDR3 sequence: CASSPGLAGGTDTQYF. Written as DNA, the CDR3 is TGTGCCAGCAGCCCGGGACTAGCGGGGGGCACAGATACGCAGTATTTT.

This chain links TRBV1 with TRBJ2-3; the table assigns TRBD2, which was not confirmed against the DNA. TRBV1 is classified as a pseudogene. The CDR3 loop spans 13 amino acids. CDR3 DNA: TGCACCAGCAGCCCGGGAGGGAAAGATACGCAGTATTTT. Translated, it gives CTSSPGGKDTQYF.

V gene TRBV13 combines with J gene TRBJ2-6; the D is unclear. Looked up from germline, CDR1 is PRHDT and CDR2 is FYEKMQ (reference sequence). V lost 5 bases and J 4 bases, leaving 6 bases between the germline ends. The CDR3 sequence is 13 residues long. CDR3 bases: TGTGCCAGCAGCCAACGAGGGGCCAACGTCCTGACTTTC. It translates to CASSQRGANVLTF.

The rearrangement uses TRBV6-5 and TRBJ1-2, with TRBD1 matching over 7 bases. Per the germline V gene, CDR1 is MNHEY and CDR2 is SVGAGI. There are 15 residues in the CDR3. V lost 5 bases, J lost 4 bases, and 10 bases stayed unmatched. CDR3 nucleotides: TGTGCCAGCAGTCCGCCGGGACAGCGGGGCTATGGCTACACCTTC. Encoded protein: CASSPPGQRGYGYTF.

The gene calls are TRBV7-6 and TRBJ1-6, with 9 bases that match TRBD1. CDR3 length: 17 amino acids. The ends lost 5 bases at V and 7 bases at J; junction bases unmatched: 12. Germline-derived CDR1 and CDR2 are SGHVS and FNYEAQ. CDR3 in DNA: TGTGCCAGCAGCCAGCTTCCCGGGACAGGGATCAATTCACCCCTCCACTTT. Protein: CASSQLPGTGINSPLHF.

The chain combines TRBV5-1 with TRBJ1-1, with 12 positions matching TRBD1. This CDR3 is 15 amino acids long. V was pared by 4 bases and J by 10 bases, with 11 bases of the junction left unmatched. Germline CDR1 and CDR2: SGHRS and YFSETQ. The CDR3 nucleotides read TGCGCCAGCAGCCCCGTGGGGACAGGGGGCGAATTAGCTTTCTTT. Translating it yields CASSPVGTGGELAFF.

This sequence joins TRBV5-1 and TRBJ1-5, with 7 bases aligning to TRBD1. CDR1 is SGHRS, CDR2 YFSETQ, per germline. The CDR3 loop spans 15 amino acids. J lost 6 bases, V lost 2 bases, and 8 bases had no gene match. The chain's CDR3 is CASSLGGRSSQPQHF. The CDR3 DNA reads TGCGCCAGCAGCTTAGGGGGCCGATCCAGTCAGCCCCAGCATTTT. Full variable domain (outside the CDR3, taken from reference TRBV5-1 and TRBJ1-5): KAGVTQTPRYLIKTRGQQVTLSCSPISGHRSVSWYQQTPGQGLQFLFEYFSETQRNKGNFPGRFSGRQFSNSRSEMNVSTLELGDSALYLCASSLGGRSSQPQHFGDGTRLSIL.

The chain is built from TRBV27 and TRBJ1-2, with 7 bases fitting TRBD1. Germline assignment: CDR1 MNHEY and CDR2 SMNVEV (reference sequence). V shed 6 bases and J 3 bases; nucleotides not matched to a gene: 4. This CDR3 has 13 residues. The CDR3 protein is CASRPGGDYGYTF. CDR3 sequence (DNA): TGTGCCAGCAGGCCAGGGGGGGACTATGGCTACACCTTC.